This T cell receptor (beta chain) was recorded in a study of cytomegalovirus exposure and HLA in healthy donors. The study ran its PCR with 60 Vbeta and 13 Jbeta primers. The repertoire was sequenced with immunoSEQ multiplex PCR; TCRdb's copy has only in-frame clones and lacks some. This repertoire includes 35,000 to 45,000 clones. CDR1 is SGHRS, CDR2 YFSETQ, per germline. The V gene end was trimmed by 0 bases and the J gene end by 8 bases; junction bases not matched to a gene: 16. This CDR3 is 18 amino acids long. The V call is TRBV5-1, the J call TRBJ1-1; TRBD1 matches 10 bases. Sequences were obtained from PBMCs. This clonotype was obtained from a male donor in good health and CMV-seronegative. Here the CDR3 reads CASSLGWRQGATADEAFF. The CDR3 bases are TGCGCCAGCAGCTTGGGATGGCGACAGGGGGCTACTGCGGACGAAGCTTTCTTT.